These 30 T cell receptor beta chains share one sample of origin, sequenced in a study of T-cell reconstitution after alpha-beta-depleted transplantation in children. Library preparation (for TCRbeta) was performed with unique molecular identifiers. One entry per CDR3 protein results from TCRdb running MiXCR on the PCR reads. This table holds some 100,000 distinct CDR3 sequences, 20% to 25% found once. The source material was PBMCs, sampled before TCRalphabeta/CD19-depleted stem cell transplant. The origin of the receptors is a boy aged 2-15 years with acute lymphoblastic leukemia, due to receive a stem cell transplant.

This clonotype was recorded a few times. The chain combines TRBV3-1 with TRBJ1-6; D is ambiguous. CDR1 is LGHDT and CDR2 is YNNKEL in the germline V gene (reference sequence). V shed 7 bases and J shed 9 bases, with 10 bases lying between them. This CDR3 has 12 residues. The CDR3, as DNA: TGTGCCAGCACCACCCGAGGTTCACCCCTCCACTTT. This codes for CASTTRGSPLHF.

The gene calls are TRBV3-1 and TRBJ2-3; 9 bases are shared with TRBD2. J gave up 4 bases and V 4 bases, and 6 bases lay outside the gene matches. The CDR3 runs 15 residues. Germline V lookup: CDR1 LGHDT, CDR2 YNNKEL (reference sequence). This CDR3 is CASSPGTSLSDTQYF. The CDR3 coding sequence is TGTGCCAGCAGCCCCGGGACTAGCTTGTCAGATACGCAGTATTTT.

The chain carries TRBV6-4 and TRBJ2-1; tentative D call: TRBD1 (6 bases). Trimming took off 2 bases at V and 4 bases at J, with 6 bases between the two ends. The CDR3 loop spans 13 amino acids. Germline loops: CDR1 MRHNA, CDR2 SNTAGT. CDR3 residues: CASSDGQYNEQFF. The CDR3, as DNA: TGTGCCAGCAGTGACGGACAGTACAATGAGCAGTTCTTC.

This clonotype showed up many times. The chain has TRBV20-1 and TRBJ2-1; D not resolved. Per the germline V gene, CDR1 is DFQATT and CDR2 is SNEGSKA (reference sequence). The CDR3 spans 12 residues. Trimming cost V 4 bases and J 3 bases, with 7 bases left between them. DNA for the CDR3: TGCAGTGCTACGGGTGGCTACAATGAGCAGTTCTTC. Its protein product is CSATGGYNEQFF.

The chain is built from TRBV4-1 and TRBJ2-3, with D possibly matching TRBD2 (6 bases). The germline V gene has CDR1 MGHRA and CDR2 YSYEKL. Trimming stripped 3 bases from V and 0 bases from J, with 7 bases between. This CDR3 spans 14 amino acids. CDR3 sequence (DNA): TGCGCCAGCAGCCAGGGGACTAGCACAGATACGCAGTATTTT. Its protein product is CASSQGTSTDTQYF.

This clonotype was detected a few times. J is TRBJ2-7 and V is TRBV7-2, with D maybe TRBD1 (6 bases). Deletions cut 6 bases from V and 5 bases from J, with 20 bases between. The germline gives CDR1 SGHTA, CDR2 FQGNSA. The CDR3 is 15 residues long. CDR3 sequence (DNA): TGTGCCAGCAGACCGGACAGCAGGAAGACCAACGAGCAGTACTTC. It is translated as CASRPDSRKTNEQYF.

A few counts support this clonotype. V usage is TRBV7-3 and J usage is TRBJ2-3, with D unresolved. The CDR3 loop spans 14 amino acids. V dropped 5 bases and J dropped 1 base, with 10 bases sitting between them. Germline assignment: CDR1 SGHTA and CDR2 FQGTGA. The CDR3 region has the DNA TGTGCCAGCAGCCCCCGTTGGGGCACAGATACGCAGTATTTT. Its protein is CASSPRWGTDTQYF.

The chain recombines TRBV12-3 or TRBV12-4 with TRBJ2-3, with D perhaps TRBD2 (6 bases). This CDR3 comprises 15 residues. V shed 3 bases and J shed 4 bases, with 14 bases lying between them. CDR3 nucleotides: TGTGCCAGCAGTTTGGGCGGAGGGGCCGCAGATACGCAGTATTTT. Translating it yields CASSLGGGAADTQYF.

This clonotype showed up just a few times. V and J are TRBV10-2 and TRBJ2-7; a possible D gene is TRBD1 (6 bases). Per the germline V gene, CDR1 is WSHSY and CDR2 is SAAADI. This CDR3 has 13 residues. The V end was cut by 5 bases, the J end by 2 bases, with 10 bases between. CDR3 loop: CASSPGQTYEQYF. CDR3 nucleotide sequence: TGCGCCAGCAGTCCCGGACAGACCTACGAGCAGTACTTC.

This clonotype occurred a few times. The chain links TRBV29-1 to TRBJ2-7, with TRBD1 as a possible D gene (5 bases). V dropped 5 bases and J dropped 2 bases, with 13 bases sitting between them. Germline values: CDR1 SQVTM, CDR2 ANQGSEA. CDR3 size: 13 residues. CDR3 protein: CSVQNRSTYEQYF. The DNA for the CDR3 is TGCAGCGTTCAAAACAGGAGCACCTACGAGCAGTACTTC.

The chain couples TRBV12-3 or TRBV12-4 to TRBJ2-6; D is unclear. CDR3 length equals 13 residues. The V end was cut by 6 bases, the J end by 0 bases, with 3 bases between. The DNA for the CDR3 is TGTGCCAGCAGCTACTCTGGGGCCAACGTCCTGACTTTC. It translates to CASSYSGANVLTF.

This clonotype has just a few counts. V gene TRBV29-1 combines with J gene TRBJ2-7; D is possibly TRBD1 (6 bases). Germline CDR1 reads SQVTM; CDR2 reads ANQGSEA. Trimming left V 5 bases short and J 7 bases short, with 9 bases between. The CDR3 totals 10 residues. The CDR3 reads CSVRDREQYF. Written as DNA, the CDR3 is TGCAGCGTTAGAGACAGGGAGCAGTACTTC.

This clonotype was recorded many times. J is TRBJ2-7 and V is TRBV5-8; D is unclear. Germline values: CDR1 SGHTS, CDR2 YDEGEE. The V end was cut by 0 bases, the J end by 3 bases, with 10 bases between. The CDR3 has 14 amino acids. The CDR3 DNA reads TGTGCCAGCAGCTTGGACCCAGGCGTCTACGAGCAGTACTTC. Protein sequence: CASSLDPGVYEQYF.

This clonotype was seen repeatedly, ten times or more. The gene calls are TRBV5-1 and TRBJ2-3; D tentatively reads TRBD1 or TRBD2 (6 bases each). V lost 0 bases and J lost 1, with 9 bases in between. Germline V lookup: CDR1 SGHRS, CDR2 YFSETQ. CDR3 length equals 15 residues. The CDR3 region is CASSLAEGGTDTQYF. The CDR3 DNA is TGCGCCAGCAGCTTGGCGGAGGGGGGCACAGATACGCAGTATTTT. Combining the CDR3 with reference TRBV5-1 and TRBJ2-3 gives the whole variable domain KAGVTQTPRYLIKTRGQQVTLSCSPISGHRSVSWYQQTPGQGLQFLFEYFSETQRNKGNFPGRFSGRQFSNSRSEMNVSTLELGDSALYLCASSLAEGGTDTQYFGPGTRLTVL.

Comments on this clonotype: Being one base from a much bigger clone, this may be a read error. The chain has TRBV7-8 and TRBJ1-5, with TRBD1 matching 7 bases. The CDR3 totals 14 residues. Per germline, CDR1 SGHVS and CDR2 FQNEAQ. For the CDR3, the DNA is TGTGCCTGCAGCCCCAGGGGGGGCAATCAGCCCCAGCATTTT. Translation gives CACSPRGGNQPQHF.

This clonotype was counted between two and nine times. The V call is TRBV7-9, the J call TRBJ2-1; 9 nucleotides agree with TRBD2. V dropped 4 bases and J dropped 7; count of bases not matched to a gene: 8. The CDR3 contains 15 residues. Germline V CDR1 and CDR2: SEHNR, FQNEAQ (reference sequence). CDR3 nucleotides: TGTGCCAGCAGCTCCTGGCGGGAGGGCTCGAATGAGCAGTTCTTC. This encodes CASSSWREGSNEQFF.

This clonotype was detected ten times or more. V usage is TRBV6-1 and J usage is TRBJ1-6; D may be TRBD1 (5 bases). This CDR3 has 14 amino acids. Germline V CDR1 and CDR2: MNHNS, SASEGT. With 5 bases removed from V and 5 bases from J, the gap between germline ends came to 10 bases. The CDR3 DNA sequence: TGTGCCAGCAGTCTGTTGACAGATAATTCACCCCTCCACTTT. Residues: CASSLLTDNSPLHF.

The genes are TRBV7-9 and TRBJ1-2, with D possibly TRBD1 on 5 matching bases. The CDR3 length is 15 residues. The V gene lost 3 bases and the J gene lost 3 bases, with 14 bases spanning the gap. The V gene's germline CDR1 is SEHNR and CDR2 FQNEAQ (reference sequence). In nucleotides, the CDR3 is TGTGCCAGCAGCTTTGTCTTGGGGGGAGACTATGGCTACACCTTC. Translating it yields CASSFVLGGDYGYTF. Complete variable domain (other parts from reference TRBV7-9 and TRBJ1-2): DTGVSQNPRHKITKRGQNVTFRCDPISEHNRLYWYRQTLGQGPEFLTYFQNEAQLEKSRLLSDRFSAERPKGSFSTLEIQRTEQGDSAMYLCASSFVLGGDYGYTFGSGTRLTVV.

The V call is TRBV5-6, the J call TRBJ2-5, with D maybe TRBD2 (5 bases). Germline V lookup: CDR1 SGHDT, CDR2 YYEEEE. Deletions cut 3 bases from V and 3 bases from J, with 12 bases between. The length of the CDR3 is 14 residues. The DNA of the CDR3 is TGTGCCAGCAGCTCTCCTAGCTACAAAGAGACCCAGTACTTC. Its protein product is CASSSPSYKETQYF.

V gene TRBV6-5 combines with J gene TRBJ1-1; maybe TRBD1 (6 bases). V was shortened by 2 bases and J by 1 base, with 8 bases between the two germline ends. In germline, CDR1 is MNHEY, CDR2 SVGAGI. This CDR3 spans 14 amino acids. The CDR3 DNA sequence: TGTGCCAGCAGTTACCTACAGGGGAACACTGAAGCTTTCTTT. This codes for CASSYLQGNTEAFF.

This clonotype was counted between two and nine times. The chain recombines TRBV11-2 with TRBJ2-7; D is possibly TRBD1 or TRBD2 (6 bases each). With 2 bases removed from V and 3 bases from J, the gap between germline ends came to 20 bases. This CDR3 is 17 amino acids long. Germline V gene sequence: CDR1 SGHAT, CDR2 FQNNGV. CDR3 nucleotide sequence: TGTGCCAGCAGCTTAATAAAGGGGGGCCGGGTTGGCTACGAGCAGTACTTC. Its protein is CASSLIKGGRVGYEQYF. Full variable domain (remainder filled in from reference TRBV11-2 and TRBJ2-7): EAGVAQSPRYKIIEKRQSVAFWCNPISGHATLYWYQQILGQGPKLLIQFQNNGVVDDSQLPKDRFSAERLKGVDSTLKIQPAKLEDSAVYLCASSLIKGGRVGYEQYFGPGTRLTVT.

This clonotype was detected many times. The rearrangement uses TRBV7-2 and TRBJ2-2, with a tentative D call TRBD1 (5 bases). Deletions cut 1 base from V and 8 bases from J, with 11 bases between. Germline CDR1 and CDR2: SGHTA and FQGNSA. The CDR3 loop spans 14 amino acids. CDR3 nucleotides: TGTGCCAGCAGCTTAGATCAGGGTTGGGGGGAGCTGTTTTTT. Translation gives CASSLDQGWGELFF.

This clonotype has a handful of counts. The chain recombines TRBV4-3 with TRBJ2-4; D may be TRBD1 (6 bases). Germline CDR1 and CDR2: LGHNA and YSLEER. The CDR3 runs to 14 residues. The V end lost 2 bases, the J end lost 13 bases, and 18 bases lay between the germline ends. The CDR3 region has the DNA TGCGCCAGCAGCCAAACTCAGGGGACCAGGACGCAGTACTTC. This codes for CASSQTQGTRTQYF.

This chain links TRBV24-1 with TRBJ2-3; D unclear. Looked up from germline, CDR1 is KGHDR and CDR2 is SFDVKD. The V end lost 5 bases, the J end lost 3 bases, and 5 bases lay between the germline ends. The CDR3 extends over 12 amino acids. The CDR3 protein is CATSAATDTQYF. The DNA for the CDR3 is TGTGCCACCAGTGCGGCAACAGATACGCAGTATTTT.

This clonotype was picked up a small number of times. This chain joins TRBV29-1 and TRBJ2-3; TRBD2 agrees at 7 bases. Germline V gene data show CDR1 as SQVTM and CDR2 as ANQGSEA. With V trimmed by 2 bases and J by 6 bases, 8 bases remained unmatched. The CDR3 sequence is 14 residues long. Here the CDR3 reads CSVEPGLGTDTQYF. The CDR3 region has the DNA TGCAGCGTTGAACCAGGACTAGGAACCGATACGCAGTATTTT.

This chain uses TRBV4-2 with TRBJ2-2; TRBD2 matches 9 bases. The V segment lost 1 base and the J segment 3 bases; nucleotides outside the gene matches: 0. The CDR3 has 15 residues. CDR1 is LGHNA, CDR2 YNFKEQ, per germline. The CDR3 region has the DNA TGTGCCAGCAGCCAAGGACTAGCGGACACCGGGGAGCTGTTTTTT. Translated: CASSQGLADTGELFF.

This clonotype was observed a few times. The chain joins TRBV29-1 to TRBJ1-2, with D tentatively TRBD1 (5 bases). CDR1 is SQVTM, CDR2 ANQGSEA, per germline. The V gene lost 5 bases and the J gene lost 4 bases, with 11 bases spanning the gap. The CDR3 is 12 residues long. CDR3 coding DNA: TGCAGCGTTCCGTCAGGGAGCTATGGCTACACCTTC. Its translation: CSVPSGSYGYTF.

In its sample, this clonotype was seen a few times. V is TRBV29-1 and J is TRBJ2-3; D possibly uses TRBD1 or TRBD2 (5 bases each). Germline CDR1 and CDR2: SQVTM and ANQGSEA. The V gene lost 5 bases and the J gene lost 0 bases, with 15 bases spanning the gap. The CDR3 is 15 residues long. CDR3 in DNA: TGCAGCGTTTTGGGGGTCCTCCCTAGCACAGATACGCAGTATTTT. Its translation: CSVLGVLPSTDTQYF.

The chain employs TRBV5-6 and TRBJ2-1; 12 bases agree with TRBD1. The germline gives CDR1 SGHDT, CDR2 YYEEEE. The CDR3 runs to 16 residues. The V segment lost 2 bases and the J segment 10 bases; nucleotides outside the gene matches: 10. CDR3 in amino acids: CASSFATGTGGREQFF. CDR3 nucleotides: TGTGCCAGCAGCTTCGCCACCGGGACAGGGGGCAGGGAGCAGTTCTTC.

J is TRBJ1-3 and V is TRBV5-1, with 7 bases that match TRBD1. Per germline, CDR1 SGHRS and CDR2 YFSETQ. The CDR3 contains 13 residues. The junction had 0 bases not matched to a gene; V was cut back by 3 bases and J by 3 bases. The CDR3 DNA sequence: TGCGCCAGCAGCTGGACAGGTGGAAACACCATATATTTT. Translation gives CASSWTGGNTIYF.